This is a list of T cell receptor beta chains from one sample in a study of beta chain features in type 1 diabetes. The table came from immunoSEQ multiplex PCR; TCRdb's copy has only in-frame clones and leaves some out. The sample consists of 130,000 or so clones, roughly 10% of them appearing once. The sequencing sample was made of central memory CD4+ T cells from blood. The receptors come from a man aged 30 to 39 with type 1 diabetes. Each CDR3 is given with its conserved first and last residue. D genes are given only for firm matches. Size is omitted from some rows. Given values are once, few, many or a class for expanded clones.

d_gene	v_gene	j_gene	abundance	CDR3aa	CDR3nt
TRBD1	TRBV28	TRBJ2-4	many	CASSGTGGKNIQYF	TGTGCCAGCAGTGGGACAGGGGGTAAAAACATTCAGTACTTC
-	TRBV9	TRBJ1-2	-	CASSLRTGWGAHGYTF	TGTGCCAGCAGCTTACGGACGGGGTGGGGTGCCCATGGCTACACCTTC
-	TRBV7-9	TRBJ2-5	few	CASSLAISLETQYF	TGTGCCAGCAGCTTAGCGATTAGCTTGGAGACCCAGTACTTC
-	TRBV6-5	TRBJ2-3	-	CASRPRTETDTQYF	TGTGCCAGCAGGCCTCGGACAGAAACAGATACGCAGTATTTT
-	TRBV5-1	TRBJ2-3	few	CASSFSGGTDTQYF	TGCGCCAGCAGCTTTTCCGGGGGCACAGATACGCAGTATTTT
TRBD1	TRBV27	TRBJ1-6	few	CASSSTGGLYNSPLHF	TGTGCCAGCAGTTCTACAGGGGGCCTATATAATTCACCCCTCCACTTT
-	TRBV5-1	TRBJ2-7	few	CASSSTGTTYEQYF	TGCGCCAGCAGCTCGACAGGTACAACCTACGAGCAGTACTTC
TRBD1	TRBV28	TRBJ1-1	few	CASSPGQGEWTEAFF	TGTGCCAGCAGTCCGGGACAGGGGGAATGGACTGAAGCTTTCTTT
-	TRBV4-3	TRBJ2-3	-	CASKESYADTQYF	TGCGCCAGCAAAGAGTCCTATGCAGATACGCAGTATTTT
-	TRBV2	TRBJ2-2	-	CASIPGGENTGELFF	TGTGCCAGCATCCCCGGGGGAGAGAACACCGGGGAGCTGTTTTTT
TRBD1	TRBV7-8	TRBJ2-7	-	CASTLRQGNYEQYF	TGTGCCAGCACCCTAAGACAGGGTAACTACGAGCAGTACTTC
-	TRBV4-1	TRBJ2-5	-	CASSQTEEETQYF	TGCGCCAGCAGCCAAACTGAGGAAGAGACCCAGTACTTC
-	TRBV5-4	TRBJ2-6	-	CASSPAPLSGANVLTF	TGTGCCAGCAGCCCCGCGCCTCTCTCTGGGGCCAACGTCCTGACTTTC
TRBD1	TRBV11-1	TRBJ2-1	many	CASSLGDRAVDEQFF	TGTGCCAGCAGCTTAGGGGACAGGGCGGTGGATGAGCAGTTCTTC
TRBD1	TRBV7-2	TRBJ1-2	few	CASRLTEGAYHGYTF	TGTGCCAGCAGACTAACCGAGGGGGCTTATCATGGCTACACCTTC
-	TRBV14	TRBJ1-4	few	CASSEGTQKLFF	TGTGCCAGCAGCGAAGGGACTCAAAAACTGTTTTTT
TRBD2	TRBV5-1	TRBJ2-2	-	CASSLTGGTFTGELFF	TGCGCCAGCAGCTTGACGGGGGGGACTTTTACCGGGGAGCTGTTTTTT
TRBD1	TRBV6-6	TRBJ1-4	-	CASSYPDRGREKLFF	TGTGCCAGCAGTTACCCGGACAGGGGGCGGGAAAAACTGTTTTTT
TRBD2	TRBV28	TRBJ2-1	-	CASSLGGGLLNEQFF	TGTGCCAGCAGTTTAGGCGGGGGGCTCCTCAATGAGCAGTTCTTC
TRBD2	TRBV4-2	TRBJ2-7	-	CASSPHSRGNAYEQYF	TGTGCCAGCAGCCCCCACTCGCGGGGGAACGCCTACGAGCAGTACTTC
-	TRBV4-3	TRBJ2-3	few	CASSQDVAAADTQYF	TGCGCCAGCAGCCAAGATGTAGCAGCCGCAGATACGCAGTATTTT
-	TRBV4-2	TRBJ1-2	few	CASSQGIGRVDYGYTF	TGTGCCAGCAGCCAAGGTATAGGCAGGGTGGACTATGGCTACACCTTC
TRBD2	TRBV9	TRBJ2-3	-	CASSVGFLAGAGDTQYF	TGTGCCAGCAGCGTAGGATTTCTAGCGGGGGCGGGAGATACGCAGTATTTT
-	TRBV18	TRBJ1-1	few	CASSPGQTYTEAFF	TGTGCCAGCTCACCCGGACAGACGTACACTGAAGCTTTCTTT
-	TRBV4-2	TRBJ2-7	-	CASSQGQDSYEQYF	TGTGCCAGCAGCCAAGGACAGGACTCCTACGAGCAGTACTTC
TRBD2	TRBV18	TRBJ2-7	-	CASSTGLAGSSYEQYF	TGTGCCAGCTCAACTGGATTAGCGGGGAGCTCCTACGAGCAGTACTTC
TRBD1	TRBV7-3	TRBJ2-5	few	CASRRGDRPQETQYF	TGTGCCAGCAGGAGGGGGGACAGGCCCCAAGAGACCCAGTACTTC
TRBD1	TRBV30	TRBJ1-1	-	CAWSPGQGRNTEAFF	TGTGCCTGGAGCCCGGGACAGGGGAGGAACACTGAAGCTTTCTTT
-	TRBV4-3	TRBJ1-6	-	CASSQERDSPLHF	TGCGCCAGCAGCCAAGAACGGGATTCACCCCTCCACTTT
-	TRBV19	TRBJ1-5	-	CASSLDRYSNQPQHF	TGTGCCAGTAGTCTGGACAGATATAGCAATCAGCCCCAGCATTTT
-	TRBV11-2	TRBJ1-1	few	CASSLAQGSEAFF	TGTGCCAGCAGCTTAGCGCAGGGATCTGAAGCTTTCTTT
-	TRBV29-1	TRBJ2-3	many	CSVAGHASTDTQYF	TGCAGCGTTGCGGGACACGCTAGCACAGATACGCAGTATTTT
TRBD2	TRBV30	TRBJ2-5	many	CAWSVGAGAWTQYF	TGTGCCTGGAGTGTCGGAGCGGGGGCGTGGACCCAGTACTTC
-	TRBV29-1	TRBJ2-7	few	CSVEGAGGFENEQYF	TGCAGCGTTGAGGGGGCAGGGGGGTTCGAGAACGAGCAGTACTTC
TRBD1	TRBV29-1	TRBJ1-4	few	CSGGTGSEKLFF	TGCAGCGGAGGGACAGGGAGCGAAAAACTGTTTTTT
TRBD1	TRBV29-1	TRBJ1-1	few	CSVAPTGENTEAFF	TGCAGCGTTGCCCCTACAGGGGAGAACACTGAAGCTTTCTTT
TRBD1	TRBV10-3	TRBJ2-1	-	CAISRDRNYNEQFF	TGTGCCATCAGTAGGGACAGGAACTACAATGAGCAGTTCTTC
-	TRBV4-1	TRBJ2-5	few	CASSLYPGGGETQYF	TGCGCCAGCAGCCTCTACCCGGGGGGCGGAGAGACCCAGTACTTC
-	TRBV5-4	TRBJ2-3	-	CASTVVGVDTQYF	TGTGCCAGCACCGTAGTCGGGGTGGATACGCAGTATTTT
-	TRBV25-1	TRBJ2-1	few	CASSVSSNEQFF	TGTGCCAGCAGTGTTAGTTCCAATGAGCAGTTCTTC